These 7 T cell receptor beta chains share one sample of origin, sequenced in a study of CD4 T cells in relation to SARS-CoV-2 and coronaviruses. TCRdb keeps only in-frame clones here, not all; method: immunoSEQ multiplex PCR. The table includes approximately 20,000 clones, about 80% detected once. Unexposed donor CD4+ T cells date from about 2011-2018, before the COVID-19 pandemic. Isolation of CD4+ T cells took place after roughly nine days in culture. What these receptors recognize is not known. The source material was CD4+ T cells from PBMCs, cultured in vitro. These TCRs come from a human donor in good health.

This clone was picked up a small number of times. Germline and junction disagree at one end, which may indicate a read error. This chain links TRBV5-1 with TRBJ2-2; 8 bases are shared with TRBD2. This CDR3 has 14 residues. Germline V gives CDR1 SGHRS, CDR2 YFSETQ. CDR3 sequence (DNA): TGCGCCAGCAGCTTGGCCGGTACGAGCGGGGGGCTGTTTTTT. This codes for CASSLAGTSGGLFF.

The chain joins TRBV6-2 or TRBV6-3 to TRBJ1-2; 9 nucleotides align to TRBD1. CDR1 is MNHEY, CDR2 SVGEGT, per germline. This CDR3 is built from 15 residues. V shed 6 bases and J 1 base; nucleotides not matched to a gene: 6. The CDR3 sequence is CASRPTGGRNYGYTF. The CDR3 nucleotides read TGTGCCAGCAGGCCTACAGGGGGCCGTAACTATGGCTACACCTTC.

This clone was detected only a few times. This chain links TRBV10-1 with TRBJ2-3, with TRBD2 matching over 8 bases. The CDR3 contains 16 residues. Germline V CDR1 and CDR2: WNHNN, SYGVQD (reference sequence). The V gene end was trimmed by 3 bases and the J gene end by 5 bases; junction bases not matched to a gene: 10. CDR3 protein: CASSEGSGVCRDTQYF. For the CDR3, the DNA is TGCGCCAGCAGTGAAGGTAGCGGGGTGTGTAGAGATACGCAGTATTTT.

The chain carries TRBV19 and TRBJ1-1; 8 bases are a match to TRBD1. Germline CDR1 and CDR2: LNHDA and SQIVND (reference sequence). The ends lost 1 base at V and 0 bases at J; junction bases unmatched: 1. The length of the CDR3 is 15 residues. The CDR3 reads CASSIGDRLNTEAFF. CDR3 DNA sequence: TGTGCCAGTAGTATAGGGGACAGGTTGAACACTGAAGCTTTCTTT.

In DNA form, the CDR3 reads TGTGCCAGTAGTCCGGGGACAGGGCGGTTAAGCACAGATACGCAGTATTTT. Residues: CASSPGTGRLSTDTQYF. The chain couples TRBV19 to TRBJ2-3; 9 bases map to TRBD1. The CDR3 sequence is 17 residues long. Germline CDR1 reads LNHDA; CDR2 reads SQIVND (reference sequence). Trimming took 5 bases from V and 0 from J; bases not matched to a gene: 9.

This clone occurred once. The chain couples TRBV5-1 to TRBJ2-1; 9 nucleotides align to TRBD2. J gave up 3 bases and V 3 bases, and 7 bases lay outside the gene matches. CDR1 is SGHRS, CDR2 YFSETQ, per germline. CDR3 length: 16 amino acids. The CDR3 reads CASSSTAGGFYNEQFF. CDR3 nucleotides: TGCGCCAGCAGCTCCACGGCGGGAGGGTTCTACAATGAGCAGTTCTTC. The full variable domain, in which reference TRBV5-1 and TRBJ2-1 provide the parts outside the CDR3, is KAGVTQTPRYLIKTRGQQVTLSCSPISGHRSVSWYQQTPGQGLQFLFEYFSETQRNKGNFPGRFSGRQFSNSRSEMNVSTLELGDSALYLCASSSTAGGFYNEQFFGPGTRLTVL.

The chain recombines TRBV7-2 with TRBJ2-3; maybe TRBD2 (5 bases). Trimming cost V 4 bases and J 5 bases, with 19 bases left between them. The CDR3 spans 16 residues. CDR1 is SGHTA, CDR2 FQGNSA, per germline. This CDR3 is CASSSAGPRAGDTQYF. CDR3 bases: TGTGCCAGCAGCTCCGCCGGGCCCCGGGCGGGAGATACGCAGTATTTT.